These 29 T cell receptor beta chains came from one sample sequenced in a study of T cells in Graves' hyperthyroidism and ophthalmopathy (dated by TCRdb to the late 2010s). The protocol used for the library was multiplex PCR. The listed sequencing device is Illumina HiSeq 2000. The TCR beta CDR3 regions were amplified from RNA transcripts. The first round of RT-PCR for the TCR CDR3 was performed with the HTBI primer set and the Qiagen OneStep RT-PCR kit. TCRdb's own reprocessing of the public reads used fastp at Q25 and MiXCR and kept productive beta chains. Rows with one shared CDR3 protein collapse into an entry with the most common genes and DNA. The sample table shows hundreds of thousands of distinct CDR3 sequences, and 46% are seen once. In total, the top ten clones hold 8.2% of the sample. Sample: peripheral blood or thyroid tissue (not recorded which). The receptors were sampled from a young woman with Graves' hyperthyroidism. Donor details come from another sample of the same person, matched by shared clones.

This clonotype was detected only once. The CDR3 loop is CASSWIAGVLREQYF. CDR3 nucleotide sequence: TGTGCCAGCAGTTGGATAGCGGGAGTATTACGCGAGCAGTACTTC. This chain joins TRBV6-2 or TRBV6-3 and TRBJ2-7; 9 positions match TRBD2. Germline loops: CDR1 MNHEY, CDR2 SVGEGT. V was pared by 4 bases and J by 6 bases, with 10 bases of the junction left unmatched. The CDR3 has 15 residues.

V is TRBV4-1 and J is TRBJ2-6; D might be TRBD1 (5 bases). Looked up from germline, CDR1 is MGHRA and CDR2 is YSYEKL. Trimming removed 2 bases at V and 0 bases at J, with 8 bases between. The length of the CDR3 is 16 residues. The CDR3 coding sequence is TGCGCCAGCAGCCAAACAGGAGTCTCTGGGGCCAACGTCCTGACTTTC. This codes for CASSQTGVSGANVLTF.

This clonotype was observed many times. The V call is TRBV7-2, the J call TRBJ1-2; D is undetermined. Trimming left V 5 bases short and J 8 bases short, with 18 bases between. The CDR3 sequence is 14 residues long. From germline, CDR1 is SGHTA and CDR2 FQGNSA. In DNA, the CDR3 is TGTGCCAGCAGCCCCGACACCCTGAAGGGAGGCTACACCTTC. It translates to CASSPDTLKGGYTF.

This clonotype was picked up a small number of times. Here the CDR3 reads CASSVRDRLYGGYTF. The CDR3 DNA reads TGTGCCAGCAGCGTGCGGGACAGGTTATATGGAGGCTACACCTTC. The J gene is TRBJ1-2, the V gene TRBV9; 8 nucleotides align to TRBD1. Germline loops: CDR1 SGDLS, CDR2 YYNGEE. Trimming cost V 2 bases and J 8 bases; bases outside gene matches: 11. The CDR3 sequence is 15 residues long.

The count of this clonotype is one. The chain links TRBV15 to TRBJ1-1; D remains unclear. V lost 3 bases, J lost 3 bases, and 11 bases lay in between. The germline V gene encodes CDR1 LNHNV and CDR2 YYDKDF (reference sequence). The length of the CDR3 is 14 residues. CDR3 DNA: TGTGCCACCAGCAGTTTCTTGGCAGACACTGAAGCTTTCTTT. It is translated as CATSSFLADTEAFF.

In this sample, this clonotype turned up many times. The genes are TRBV24-1 and TRBJ1-5; D is possibly TRBD1 (6 bases). The CDR3 has 16 residues. Looked up from germline, CDR1 is KGHDR and CDR2 is SFDVKD. The germline V and J ends were trimmed by 3 bases and 4 bases, with 15 bases remaining between them. The CDR3 sequence: CATSDARGRGNQPQHF. Written as DNA, the CDR3 is TGTGCCACCAGTGATGCCAGGGGAAGAGGGAATCAGCCCCAGCATTTT.

This chain links TRBV15 with TRBJ2-7, with 7 bases matching TRBD1. V shed 5 bases and J 2 bases; nucleotides not matched to a gene: 9. Germline V lookup: CDR1 LNHNV, CDR2 YYDKDF (reference sequence). The CDR3 contains 15 residues. CDR3 sequence reads: CATSRGDRGAYEQYF. DNA of the CDR3: TGTGCCACCAGCCGTGGGGACAGAGGGGCCTACGAGCAGTACTTC.

This clonotype was seen many times. The chain uses TRBV7-2 and TRBJ1-5, with D hard to call. The germline V gene encodes CDR1 SGHTA and CDR2 FQGNSA. The CDR3 loop spans 13 amino acids. The V end lost 2 bases, the J end lost 7 bases, and 9 bases lay between the germline ends. The CDR3 DNA follows: TGTGCCAGCAGCTTATCGAACAAGCAGCCCCAGCATTTT. It codes for CASSLSNKQPQHF.

This rearrangement joins TRBV7-8 to TRBJ2-5; D gene unclear. CDR3 length equals 14 residues. The germline V gene encodes CDR1 SGHVS and CDR2 FQNEAQ. V lost 1 base, J lost 3 bases, and 9 bases lay in between. CDR3 residues: CASSLGLTEETQYF. The CDR3 DNA is TGTGCCAGCAGCTTAGGTTTAACAGAAGAGACCCAGTACTTC. Full variable domain (rest looked up from reference TRBV7-8 and TRBJ2-5): GAGVSQSPRYKVAKRGQDVALRCDPISGHVSLFWYQQALGQGPEFLTYFQNEAQLDKSGLPSDRFFAERPEGSVSTLKIQRTQQEDSAVYLCASSLGLTEETQYFGPGTRLLVL.

The chain is built from TRBV12-3 or TRBV12-4 and TRBJ1-3, with D possibly TRBD1 on 6 matching bases. The V gene lost 6 bases and the J gene lost 2 bases, with 11 bases spanning the gap. CDR3 length: 14 amino acids. CDR3 nucleotides: TGTGCCAGCAGCCCGGGACACGCTGGAAACACCATATATTTT. As protein: CASSPGHAGNTIYF.

The V call is TRBV25-1, the J call TRBJ1-2, with TRBD1 matching 10 bases. The CDR3 extends over 17 amino acids. The junction had 13 bases not matched to a gene; V was cut back by 6 bases and J by 3 bases. Germline-derived CDR1 and CDR2 are MGHDK and SYGVNS. This CDR3 reads CASSTRDRGLLDYGYTF. The CDR3 DNA reads TGTGCCAGCAGCACCCGGGACAGGGGCCTGCTTGACTATGGCTACACCTTC.

This clonotype occurred a few times. This chain links TRBV7-3 with TRBJ2-7; 9 nucleotides align to TRBD2. Germline V gives CDR1 SGHTA, CDR2 FQGTGA. The CDR3 runs to 14 residues. V was pared by 5 bases and J by 5 bases, with 7 bases of the junction left unmatched. CDR3 protein: CASSPGTSFDEQYF. In nucleotides, the CDR3 is TGTGCCAGCAGCCCTGGGACTAGCTTCGACGAGCAGTACTTC.

This clonotype has just a few counts. The rearrangement joins TRBV2 to TRBJ2-6; the D gene could be TRBD1 or TRBD2 (5 bases each). The V gene lost 6 bases and the J gene lost 0 bases, with 15 bases spanning the gap. This CDR3 comprises 17 residues. CDR1 is SNHLY and CDR2 is FYNNEI in the germline V gene. The CDR3 coding sequence is TGTGCCAGCAGGGTCTGGGGACCTTACTCTGGGGCCAACGTCCTGACTTTC. Encoded protein: CASRVWGPYSGANVLTF. The complete variable domain, with remaining parts taken from reference TRBV2 and TRBJ2-6, reads EPEVTQTPSHQVTQMGQEVILRCVPISNHLYFYWYRQILGQKVEFLVSFYNNEISEKSEIFDDQFSVERPDGSNFTLKIRSTKLEDSAMYFCASRVWGPYSGANVLTFGAGSRLTVL.

This clonotype was seen many times. The V gene is TRBV9, the J gene TRBJ1-3; possible D gene TRBD1, 6 bases. V was shortened by 3 bases and J by 4 bases, with 11 bases between the two germline ends. Germline V gene lookup returns CDR1 SGDLS and CDR2 YYNGEE. The CDR3 runs to 14 residues. CDR3 sequence: CASSATGSGNTIYF. CDR3 bases: TGTGCCAGCAGCGCCACAGGGTCCGGAAACACCATATATTTT.

The J gene is TRBJ2-2, the V gene TRBV24-1; D perhaps matches TRBD2 (6 bases). CDR1 is KGHDR and CDR2 is SFDVKD in the germline V gene. CDR3 length equals 18 residues. The V end was cut by 5 bases, the J end by 3 bases, with 21 bases between. The DNA of the CDR3 is TGTGCCACCAGTGGTGGTCTGGATGGCGGGACCTACACCGGGGAGCTGTTTTTT. Its translation is CATSGGLDGGTYTGELFF.

For the CDR3, the DNA is TGTGCCAGCAGGCGACTAGGGCGGATCACCGGGGAGCTGTTTTTT. It specifies CASRRLGRITGELFF. The chain combines TRBV2 with TRBJ2-2, with D tentatively TRBD2 (6 bases). Germline V gene sequence: CDR1 SNHLY, CDR2 FYNNEI. V dropped 6 bases and J dropped 4 bases, with 15 bases sitting between them. The CDR3 has 15 amino acids. Variable domain in full (rest from reference TRBV2 and TRBJ2-2): EPEVTQTPSHQVTQMGQEVILRCVPISNHLYFYWYRQILGQKVEFLVSFYNNEISEKSEIFDDQFSVERPDGSNFTLKIRSTKLEDSAMYFCASRRLGRITGELFFGEGSRLTVL.

This clonotype appeared many times. The chain combines TRBV9 with TRBJ2-5, with 7 nucleotides matching TRBD2. The CDR3 contains 14 residues. Germline CDR1 is SGDLS and CDR2 is YYNGEE. The V segment lost 3 bases and the J segment 5 bases; nucleotides outside the gene matches: 7. The CDR3 DNA reads TGTGCCAGCAGCGGGGGGGGAGGCTTGGAGACCCAGTACTTC. This encodes CASSGGGGLETQYF.

This clonotype was counted ten times or more. The V gene is TRBV2, the J gene TRBJ1-5; a weak D match, TRBD1 (6 bases). V was shortened by 6 bases and J by 4 bases, with 16 bases between the two germline ends. The CDR3 covers 15 residues. CDR1 and CDR2 (germline): SNHLY, FYNNEI. The CDR3 DNA is TGTGCCAGCAGAGGGGGTCAGTTTTCGAATCAGCCCCAGCATTTT. Amino acids: CASRGGQFSNQPQHF. Drawing the rest from reference TRBV2 and TRBJ1-5, the complete variable domain is EPEVTQTPSHQVTQMGQEVILRCVPISNHLYFYWYRQILGQKVEFLVSFYNNEISEKSEIFDDQFSVERPDGSNFTLKIRSTKLEDSAMYFCASRGGQFSNQPQHFGDGTRLSIL.

This sequence joins TRBV29-1 and TRBJ1-5; 7 positions agree with TRBD1. Germline-derived CDR1 and CDR2 are SQVTM and ANQGSEA. V lost 8 bases to trimming and J lost 4 bases; unmatched junction nucleotides: 8. The CDR3 is 13 residues long. The CDR3 region is CSSEGQNNQPQHF. For the CDR3, the DNA is TGCAGCTCGGAGGGACAGAATAATCAGCCCCAGCATTTT.

Note on this clonotype: Since a much larger clone is just one base distant, this may be a read error. The V gene is TRBV7-2, the J gene TRBJ1-1; D remains unclear. The CDR3 is 13 residues long. Germline CDR1 and CDR2: SGHTA and FQGNSA. This CDR3 reads CASSLGGVAEALF. CDR3 nucleotide sequence: TGTGCCAGCAGCTTAGGCGGGGTCGCTGAAGCTCTCTTT. Together with reference TRBV7-2 and TRBJ1-1, the CDR3 gives the full variable domain: GAGVSQSPSNKVTEKGKDVELRCDPISGHTALYWYRQSLGQGLEFLIYFQGNSAPDKSGLPSDRFSAERTGGSVSTLTIQRTQQEDSAVYLCASSLGGVAEALFGQGTRLTVV.

In DNA, the CDR3 is TGTGCCAGCCCTGCCGACAGCACTAACTATGGCTACACCTTC. Encoded protein: CASPADSTNYGYTF. The V call is TRBV7-2, the J call TRBJ1-2; TRBD1 might be the D (5 bases). Looked up from germline, CDR1 is SGHTA and CDR2 is FQGNSA. This CDR3 spans 14 amino acids. Trimming removed 8 bases at V and 0 bases at J, with 13 bases between. Based on the CDR3 plus reference TRBV7-2 and TRBJ1-2, the full variable domain is GAGVSQSPSNKVTEKGKDVELRCDPISGHTALYWYRQSLGQGLEFLIYFQGNSAPDKSGLPSDRFSAERTGGSVSTLTIQRTQQEDSAVYLCASPADSTNYGYTFGSGTRLTVV.

At least ten counts were recorded for this clonotype. The chain couples TRBV7-9 to TRBJ1-2, with D perhaps TRBD1 (6 bases). CDR3 length: 15 residues. Germline V gene sequence: CDR1 SEHNR, CDR2 FQNEAQ (reference sequence). V was trimmed by 5 bases and J by 3 bases, leaving 16 bases between them. This CDR3 reads CASSDRLGADYGYTF. The CDR3 nucleotides are TGTGCCAGCAGCGACCGTTTGGGGGCCGACTATGGCTACACCTTC.

This clonotype was seen only a few times. This sequence joins TRBV19 and TRBJ1-4; tentative D call: TRBD1 (6 bases). This CDR3 is built from 15 residues. The V gene's germline CDR1 is LNHDA and CDR2 SQIVND (reference sequence). V was trimmed by 8 bases and J by 6 bases, leaving 19 bases between them. CDR3 nucleotides: TGTGCCAGTGGCCTACGGACAGCGGGATATGAAAAACTGTTTTTT. Its translation: CASGLRTAGYEKLFF.

The rearrangement uses TRBV20-1 and TRBJ1-4; D ambiguous. Trimming pared 2 bases from V and 5 bases from J, leaving 6 bases between. CDR1 and CDR2 from the germline V gene are DFQATT and SNEGSKA (reference sequence). This CDR3 spans 12 amino acids. In nucleotides, the CDR3 is TGCAGTGCTAGATCCACCAATGAAAAACTGTTTTTT. Translating it yields CSARSTNEKLFF.

The V and J genes are TRBV15 and TRBJ1-5, with no clear D. V lost 3 bases to trimming and J lost 6 bases, with 6 bases between them. Germline V gene data show CDR1 as LNHNV and CDR2 as YYDKDF (reference sequence). This CDR3 spans 12 amino acids. This CDR3 reads CATSSDSQPQHF. CDR3 bases: TGTGCCACCAGCAGCGATAGTCAGCCCCAGCATTTT.

This chain connects TRBV10-3 to TRBJ1-1; a possible D gene is TRBD1 (6 bases). The CDR3 runs 15 residues. CDR1 ENHRY and CDR2 SYGVKD come from the germline V gene. V dropped 3 bases and J dropped 1 base, with 12 bases sitting between them. The CDR3 nucleotides read TGTGCCATCAGTGACGGAGTGGGACAGAACACTGAAGCTTTCTTT. Translated: CAISDGVGQNTEAFF.

This clonotype occurred a few times. The chain carries TRBV19 and TRBJ1-4, with a weak D call TRBD1 (5 bases). Deletions cut 5 bases from V and 10 bases from J, with 20 bases between. The CDR3 length is 15 residues. Germline V gene data show CDR1 as LNHDA and CDR2 as SQIVND (reference sequence). The CDR3 loop is CASSSEDGSGGKLFF. CDR3 bases: TGTGCCAGTAGTTCCGAAGACGGATCTGGGGGAAAACTGTTTTTT.

With respect to this clonotype: With a much larger clone just one base away, this may be a read error. The chain is built from TRBV29-1 and TRBJ1-2; 9 positions match TRBD1. CDR1 SQVTM and CDR2 ANQGSEA come from the germline V gene. This CDR3 contains 14 residues. V gave up 7 bases and J gave up 0 bases; unmatched junction bases: 6. The CDR3 loop reads CSDRGLRANYGYTF. CDR3 bases: TGCAGCGACAGGGGGCTGCGGGCTAACTATGGCTACACCTTC.

This clonotype was seen repeatedly, ten times or more. The chain recombines TRBV19 with TRBJ2-6; 8 bases are a match to TRBD1. Unmatched junction bases numbered 7, after V lost 5 bases and J lost 7 bases. CDR3 length: 15 amino acids. Germline-derived CDR1 and CDR2 are LNHDA and SQIVND (reference sequence). CDR3 nucleotide sequence: TGTGCCAGTAGTCTTGGACAGGGCTCAGCCAACGTCCTGACTTTC. It is translated as CASSLGQGSANVLTF.